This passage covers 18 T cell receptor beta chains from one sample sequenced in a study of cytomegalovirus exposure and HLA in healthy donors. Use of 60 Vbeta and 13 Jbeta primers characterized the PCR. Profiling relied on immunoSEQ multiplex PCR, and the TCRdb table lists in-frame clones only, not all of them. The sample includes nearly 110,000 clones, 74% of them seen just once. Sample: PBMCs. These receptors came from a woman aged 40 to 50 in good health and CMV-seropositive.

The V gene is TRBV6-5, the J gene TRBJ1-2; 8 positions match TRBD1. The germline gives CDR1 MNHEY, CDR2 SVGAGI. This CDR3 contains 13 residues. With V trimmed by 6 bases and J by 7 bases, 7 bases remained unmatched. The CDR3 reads CASRKTGDGGYTF. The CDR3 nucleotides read TGTGCCAGCAGGAAGACAGGGGATGGTGGCTACACCTTC.

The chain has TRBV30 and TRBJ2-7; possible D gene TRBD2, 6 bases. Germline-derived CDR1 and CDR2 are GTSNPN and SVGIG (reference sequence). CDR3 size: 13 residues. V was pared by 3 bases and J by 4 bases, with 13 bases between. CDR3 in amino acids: CAWRPIAVYEQYF. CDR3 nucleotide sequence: TGTGCCTGGAGGCCGATAGCGGTTTACGAGCAGTACTTC.

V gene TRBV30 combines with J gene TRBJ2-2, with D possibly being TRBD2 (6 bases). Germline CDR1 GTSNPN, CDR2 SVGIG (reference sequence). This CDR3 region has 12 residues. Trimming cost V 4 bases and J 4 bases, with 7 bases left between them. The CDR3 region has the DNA TGTGCCTGGAACGGGGGCACCGGGGAGCTGTTTTTT. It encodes CAWNGGTGELFF.

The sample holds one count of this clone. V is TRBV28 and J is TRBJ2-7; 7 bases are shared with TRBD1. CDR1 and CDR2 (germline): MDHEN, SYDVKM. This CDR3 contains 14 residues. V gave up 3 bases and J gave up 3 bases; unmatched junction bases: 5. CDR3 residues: CASSFETGYYEQYF. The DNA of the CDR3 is TGTGCCAGCAGTTTCGAGACAGGGTACTACGAGCAGTACTTC.

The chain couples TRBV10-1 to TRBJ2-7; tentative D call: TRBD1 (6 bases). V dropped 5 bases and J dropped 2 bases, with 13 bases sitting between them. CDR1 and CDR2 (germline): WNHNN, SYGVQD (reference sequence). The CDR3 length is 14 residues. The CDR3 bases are TGCGCCAGCAGTTTAGACAGGAACCCCTACGAGCAGTACTTC. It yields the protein CASSLDRNPYEQYF.

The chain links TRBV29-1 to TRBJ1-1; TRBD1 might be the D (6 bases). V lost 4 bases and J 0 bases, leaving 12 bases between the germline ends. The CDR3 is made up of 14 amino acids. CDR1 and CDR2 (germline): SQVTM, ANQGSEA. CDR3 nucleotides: TGCAGCGTTGCAAGGACAGCCATGAACACTGAAGCTTTCTTT. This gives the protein CSVARTAMNTEAFF.

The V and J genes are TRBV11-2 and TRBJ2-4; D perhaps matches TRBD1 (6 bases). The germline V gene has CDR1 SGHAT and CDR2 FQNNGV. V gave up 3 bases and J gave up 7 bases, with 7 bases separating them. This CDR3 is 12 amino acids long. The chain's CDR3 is CASSFDRNIQYF. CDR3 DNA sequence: TGTGCCAGCAGCTTTGACAGGAACATTCAGTACTTC.

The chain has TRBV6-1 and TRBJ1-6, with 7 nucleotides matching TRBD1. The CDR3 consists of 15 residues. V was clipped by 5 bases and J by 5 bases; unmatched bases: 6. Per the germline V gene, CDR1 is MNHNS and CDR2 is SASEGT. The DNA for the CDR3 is TGTGCCAGCAGTAGAGGGGGCGCGGATAATTCACCCCTCCACTTT. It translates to CASSRGGADNSPLHF.

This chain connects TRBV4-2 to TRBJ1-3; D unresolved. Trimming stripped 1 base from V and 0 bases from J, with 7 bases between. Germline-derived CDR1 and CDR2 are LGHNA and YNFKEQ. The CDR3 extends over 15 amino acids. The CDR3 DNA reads TGTGCCAGCAGCCAAGGGCAGAACTCTGGAAACACCATATATTTT. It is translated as CASSQGQNSGNTIYF.

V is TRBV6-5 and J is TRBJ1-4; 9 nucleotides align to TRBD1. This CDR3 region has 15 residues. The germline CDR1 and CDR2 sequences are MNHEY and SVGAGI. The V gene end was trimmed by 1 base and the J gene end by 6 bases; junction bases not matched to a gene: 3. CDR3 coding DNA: TGTGCCAGCAGTTACTACGGGACAGGGTATGAAAAACTGTTTTTT. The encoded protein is CASSYYGTGYEKLFF.

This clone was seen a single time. The CDR3 DNA follows: TGTGCCAGCAGCGTAGGGGGAGAGGGGGAGTACCAAGAGACCCAGTACTTC. This codes for CASSVGGEGEYQETQYF. The chain combines TRBV9 with TRBJ2-5, with D perhaps matching TRBD1 (6 bases). Trimming removed 0 bases at V and 0 bases at J, with 15 bases between. CDR1 and CDR2 from the germline V gene are SGDLS and YYNGEE. The CDR3 extends over 17 amino acids.

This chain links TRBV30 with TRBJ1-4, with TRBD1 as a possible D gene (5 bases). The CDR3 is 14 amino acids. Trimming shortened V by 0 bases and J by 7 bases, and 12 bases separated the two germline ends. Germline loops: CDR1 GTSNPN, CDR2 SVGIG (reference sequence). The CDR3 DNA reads TGTGCCTGGAGTGTACCAGGGATTGCTGAAAAACTGTTTTTT. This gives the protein CAWSVPGIAEKLFF.

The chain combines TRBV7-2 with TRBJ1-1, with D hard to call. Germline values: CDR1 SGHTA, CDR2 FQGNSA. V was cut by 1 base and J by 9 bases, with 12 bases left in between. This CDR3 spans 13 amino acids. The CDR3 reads CASSLVFREKAFF. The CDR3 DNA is TGTGCCAGCAGCTTAGTTTTTAGGGAGAAAGCTTTCTTT.

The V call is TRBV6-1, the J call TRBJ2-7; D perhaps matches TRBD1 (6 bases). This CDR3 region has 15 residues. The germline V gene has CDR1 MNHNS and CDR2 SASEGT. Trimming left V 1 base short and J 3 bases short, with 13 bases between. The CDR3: CASSEESKGGYEQYF. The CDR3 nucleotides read TGTGCCAGCAGTGAAGAAAGTAAAGGGGGCTACGAGCAGTACTTC.

The CDR3 loop reads CATQAGNTGELFF. DNA for the CDR3: TGTGCCACCCAGGCGGGGAACACCGGGGAGCTGTTTTTT. This sequence joins TRBV10-3 and TRBJ2-2; D possibly corresponds to TRBD2 (5 bases). CDR1 ENHRY and CDR2 SYGVKD come from the germline V gene. The CDR3 contains 13 residues. Trimming shortened V by 10 bases and J by 1 base, and 10 bases separated the two germline ends.

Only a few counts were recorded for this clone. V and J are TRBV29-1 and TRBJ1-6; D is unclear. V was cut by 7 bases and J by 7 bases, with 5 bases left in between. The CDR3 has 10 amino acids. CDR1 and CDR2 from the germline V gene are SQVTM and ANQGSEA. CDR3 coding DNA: TGCAGCGCGGGGAATTCACCCCTCCACTTT. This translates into CSAGNSPLHF.

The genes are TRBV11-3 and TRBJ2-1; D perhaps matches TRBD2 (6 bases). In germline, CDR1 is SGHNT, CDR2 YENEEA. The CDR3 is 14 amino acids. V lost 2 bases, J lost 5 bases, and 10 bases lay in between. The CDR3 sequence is CASSLFGLNNEQFF. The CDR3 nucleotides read TGTGCCAGCAGCTTATTTGGACTAAACAATGAGCAGTTCTTC.

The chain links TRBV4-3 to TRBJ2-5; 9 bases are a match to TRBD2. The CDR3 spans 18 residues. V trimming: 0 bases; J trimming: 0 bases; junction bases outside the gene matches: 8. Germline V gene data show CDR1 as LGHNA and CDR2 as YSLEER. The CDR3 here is CASSQDISGGPYQETQYF. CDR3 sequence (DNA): TGCGCCAGCAGCCAAGATATTAGCGGGGGACCTTACCAAGAGACCCAGTACTTC.